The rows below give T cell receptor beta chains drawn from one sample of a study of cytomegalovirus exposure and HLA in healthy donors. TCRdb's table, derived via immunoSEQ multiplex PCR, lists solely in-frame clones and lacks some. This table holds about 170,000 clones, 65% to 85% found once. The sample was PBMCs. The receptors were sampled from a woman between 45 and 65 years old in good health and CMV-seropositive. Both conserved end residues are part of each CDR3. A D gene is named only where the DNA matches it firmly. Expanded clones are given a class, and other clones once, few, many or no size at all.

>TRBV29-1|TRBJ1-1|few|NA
CSVAPMNTEAFF
TGCAGCGTTGCGCCTATGAACACTGAAGCTTTCTTT
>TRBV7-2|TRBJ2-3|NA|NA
CASSRGTDTQYF
TGTGCCAGCAGCCGCGGCACAGATACGCAGTATTTT
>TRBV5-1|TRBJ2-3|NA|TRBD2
CASSLEGGGFADTQYF
TGCGCCAGCAGCTTGGAAGGCGGGGGGTTTGCAGATACGCAGTATTTT
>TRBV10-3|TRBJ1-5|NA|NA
CAIGREGQPQHF
TGTGCCATTGGACGGGAGGGTCAGCCCCAGCATTTT
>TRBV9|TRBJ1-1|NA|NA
CASSVAGGSTEAFF
TGTGCCAGCAGCGTAGCGGGGGGATCCACTGAAGCTTTCTTT
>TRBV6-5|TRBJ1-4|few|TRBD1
CASKTGTVQNEKLFF
TGTGCCAGCAAGACTGGGACAGTCCAAAATGAAAAACTGTTTTTT
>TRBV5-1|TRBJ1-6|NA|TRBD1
CASSLADRGLNSPLHF
TGCGCCAGCAGCTTGGCGGACAGGGGGCTCAATTCACCCCTCCACTTT
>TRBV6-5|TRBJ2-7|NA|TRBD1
CASSPGTEVNEQYF
TGTGCCAGCAGTCCCGGGACAGAGGTAAACGAGCAGTACTTC
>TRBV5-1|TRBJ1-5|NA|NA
CASSFTGAQHF
TGCGCCAGCAGCTTCACAGGAGCCCAGCATTTT
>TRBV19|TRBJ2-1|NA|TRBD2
CASSIAAGGLLGTYNEQFF
TGTGCCAGTAGTATAGCCGCGGGAGGGCTTTTGGGTACCTACAATGAGCAGTTCTTC
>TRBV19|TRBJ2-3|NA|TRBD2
CASAAIAHRAGSSTDTQYF
TGTGCCAGCGCTGCCATCGCACATCGAGCGGGGTCCAGCACAGATACGCAGTATTTT
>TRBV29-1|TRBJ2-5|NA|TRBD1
CSVGRTGRPETQYF
TGCAGCGTTGGCCGGACAGGGCGGCCCGAGACCCAGTACTTC
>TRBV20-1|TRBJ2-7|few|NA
CSASQGNEQYF
TGCAGTGCTAGCCAGGGTAACGAGCAGTACTTC
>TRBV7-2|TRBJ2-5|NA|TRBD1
CASSSNRDSPETQYF
TGTGCCAGCAGCTCAAACCGGGACAGTCCAGAGACCCAGTACTTC
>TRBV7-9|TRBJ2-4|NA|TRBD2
CSRITSGRVWEAKNIQYF
TGTTCCAGAATTACTAGCGGGAGAGTCTGGGAAGCCAAAAACATTCAGTACTTC
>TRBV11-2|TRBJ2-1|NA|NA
CASSLRGGLGNEQFF
TGTGCCAGCAGCTTAAGGGGGGGCCTCGGCAATGAGCAGTTCTTC
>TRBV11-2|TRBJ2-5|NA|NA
CASSWTADGAQYF
TGTGCCAGCAGCTGGACAGCGGATGGGGCCCAGTACTTC
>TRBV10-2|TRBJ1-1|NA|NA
CASSESRGNTEAFF
TGCGCCAGCAGTGAGTCTCGGGGGAACACTGAAGCTTTCTTT
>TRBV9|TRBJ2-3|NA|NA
CASSAMTDTDTQYF
TGTGCCAGCAGCGCCATGACAGACACAGATACGCAGTATTTT
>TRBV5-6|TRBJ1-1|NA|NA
CASSADLGRTEALF
TGTGCCAGCAGCGCTGACCTGGGGAGGACTGAAGCTCTCTTT
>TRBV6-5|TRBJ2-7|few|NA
CASSYSWQKSHEQYF
TGTGCCAGCAGTTACTCGTGGCAGAAATCCCACGAGCAGTACTTC
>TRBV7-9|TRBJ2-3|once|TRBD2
CSSSLFRTRRTDTQYF
TGTTCCAGCAGCTTATTCAGGACTAGACGCACAGATACGCAGTATTTT
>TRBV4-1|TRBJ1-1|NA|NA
CASSQAQQGPNNEAFF
TGCGCCAGCAGCCAGGCCCAACAGGGTCCGAACAATGAAGCTTTCTTT
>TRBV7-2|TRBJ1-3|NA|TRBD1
CASSLVLGTGGNTIYF
TGTGCCAGCAGCTTAGTTTTGGGGACAGGCGGAAACACCATATATTTT
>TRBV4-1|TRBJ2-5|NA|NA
CASSRPGGEQYF
TGCGCCAGCAGCCGACCCGGTGGAGAGCAGTACTTC
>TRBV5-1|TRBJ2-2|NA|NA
CASSARDSYTGELFF
TGCGCCAGCAGCGCCAGAGACAGTTACACCGGGGAGCTGTTTTTT
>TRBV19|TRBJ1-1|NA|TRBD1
CANPGGKNTEAFF
TGTGCCAACCCAGGGGGGAAGAACACTGAAGCTTTCTTT
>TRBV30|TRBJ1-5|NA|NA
CAWRPKDKGNQPQHF
TGTGCCTGGAGGCCAAAGGACAAGGGCAATCAGCCCCAGCATTTT
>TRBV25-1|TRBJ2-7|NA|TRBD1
CASSESGTGHHEQYF
TGTGCCAGCAGTGAATCTGGGACAGGGCACCACGAGCAGTACTTC
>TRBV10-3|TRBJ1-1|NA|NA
CAIASGVVAEAFF
TGTGCCATCGCGTCAGGTGTGGTCGCTGAAGCTTTCTTT
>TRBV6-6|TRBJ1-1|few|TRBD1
CASCRGLDRNTEAFF
TGTGCCAGCTGCAGGGGGCTGGATAGGAACACTGAAGCTTTCTTT
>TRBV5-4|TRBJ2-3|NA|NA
CASSLAGQLTDTQYF
TGTGCCAGCAGCTTGGCAGGACAGCTCACAGATACGCAGTATTTT
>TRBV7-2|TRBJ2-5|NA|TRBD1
CASSWRRQGVETQYF
TGTGCCAGCAGCTGGAGACGGCAGGGGGTAGAGACCCAGTACTTC
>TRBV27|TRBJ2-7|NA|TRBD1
CASRRDRGYGEQYF
TGTGCCAGCAGAAGAGACAGGGGATATGGCGAGCAGTACTTC
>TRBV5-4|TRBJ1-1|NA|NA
CASNRDYLSEAFF
TGTGCCAGCAACCGGGACTATCTTTCTGAAGCTTTCTTT
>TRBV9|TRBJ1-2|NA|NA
CASSEGTGDYGYTF
TGTGCCAGCAGCGAAGGGACTGGGGACTATGGCTACACCTTC
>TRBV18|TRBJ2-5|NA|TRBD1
CASSRQGRETQYF
TGTGCCAGCTCACGACAGGGGCGGGAGACCCAGTACTTC
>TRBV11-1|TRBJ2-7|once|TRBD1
CASSRDRDSYEQYF
TGTGCCAGCAGCCGGGACAGGGACTCCTACGAGCAGTACTTC
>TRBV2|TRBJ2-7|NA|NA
CASLDRYEQYF
TGTGCCAGCCTAGACCGTTACGAGCAGTACTTC
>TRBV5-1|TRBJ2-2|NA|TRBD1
CASSPDRGYYTGELFF
TGCGCCAGCAGCCCAGACAGGGGGTACTACACCGGGGAGCTGTTTTTT
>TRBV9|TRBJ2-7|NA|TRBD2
CASSVDGGLAGEEQYF
TGTGCCAGCAGCGTAGACGGGGGACTAGCGGGGGAGGAGCAGTACTTC
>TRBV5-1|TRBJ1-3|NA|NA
CASSLATGPGNTIYF
TGCGCCAGCAGCTTGGCCACAGGGCCCGGAAACACCATATATTTT
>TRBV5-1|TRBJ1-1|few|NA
CASSLEPGLNTEAFF
TGCGCCAGCAGCTTGGAGCCAGGCCTGAACACTGAAGCTTTCTTT
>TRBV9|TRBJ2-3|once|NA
CASSVGASDRTDTQYF
TGTGCCAGCAGCGTAGGGGCTAGCGACCGCACAGATACGCAGTATTTT
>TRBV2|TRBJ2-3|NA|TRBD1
CASSDPRGQGGDTQYF
TGTGCCAGCAGCGACCCTAGGGGACAGGGAGGTGATACGCAGTATTTT
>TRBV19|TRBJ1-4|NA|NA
CASSTGLSNEKLFF
TGTGCCAGTAGTACGGGACTTTCAAATGAAAAACTGTTTTTT
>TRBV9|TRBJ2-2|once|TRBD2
CASSAGGRDNTGELFF
TGTGCCAGCAGCGCCGGAGGGAGGGACAACACCGGGGAGCTGTTTTTT
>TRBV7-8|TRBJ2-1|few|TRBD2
CASSLSGRENEQFF
TGTGCCAGCAGCCTTAGCGGGAGGGAAAATGAGCAGTTCTTC
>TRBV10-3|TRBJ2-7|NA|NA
CAISEGLLYEQYF
TGTGCCATCAGTGAGGGCCTCCTCTACGAGCAGTACTTC
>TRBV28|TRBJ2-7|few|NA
CASSQIRTVHEQYF
TGTGCCAGCAGTCAGATAAGGACAGTTCACGAGCAGTACTTC
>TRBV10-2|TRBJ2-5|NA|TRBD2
CASRVSGSRQETQYF
TGCGCCAGCAGAGTTAGCGGGAGTAGGCAAGAGACCCAGTACTTC